This T cell receptor beta chain was captured in a study of early T cells in non-severe SARS-CoV-2 infection. Turning to the study itself: Chains from this unsorted whole-blood bulk RNA could not be paired.

This clonotype was recorded at least ten times. CDR1 is MNHEY, CDR2 SVGEGT, per germline. The V gene lost 6 bases and the J gene lost 4 bases, with 12 bases spanning the gap. CDR3 length: 14 residues. TCRdb fed the 5' RACE reads into MiXCR, producing one record per CDR3 protein. The data hold 29,000 or so distinct CDR3 sequences, with about 4.8% observed a single time. The chain joins TRBV6-2 or TRBV6-3 to TRBJ2-2, with D perhaps TRBD1 or TRBD2 (6 bases each). The TCR comes from an adult who was a healthcare worker with PCR-confirmed SARS-CoV-2 infection or an uninfected control (not recorded which). The sample taken for sequencing was whole blood. The CDR3 here is CASRDPGATGELFF. In DNA, the CDR3 is TGTGCCAGCAGGGACCCGGGGGCCACCGGGGAGCTGTTTTTT.